This record concerns one T cell receptor beta chain sequence. The naive CD8 population came from CD45RO-negative cells selected for CCR7, without terminally differentiated effector memory CD45RA+ cells. V gave up 2 bases and J gave up 2 bases, with 16 bases separating them. The CDR3 has 16 residues. Germline V gene sequence: CDR1 MNHNY, CDR2 SVGAGI (reference sequence). The data stem from a study of shared clonotypes between healthy human individuals. Clones were sequenced by immunoSEQ multiplex PCR, and TCRdb holds only the in-frame ones, with some missing. The data hold some 2.1 million clones, with roughly 95% observed a single time.

The TCR sequence derives from a man aged 18 to 29 in good health. What was sequenced was naive CD8+ T cells sorted from blood. V and J are TRBV6-6 and TRBJ2-7; D unclear. In DNA form, the CDR3 reads TGTGCCAGCAGTTACGTAGTGGTCGGAAGCCCCTACGAGCAGTACTTC. Protein sequence: CASSYVVVGSPYEQYF.